A single sample is the source of the 21 T cell receptor beta chains below, sequenced in a study of response to subunit inactivated influenza vaccine. TCRdb passed the RT-PCR reads through MiXCR, listing each CDR3 protein once. The sample holds hundreds of thousands of distinct CDR3 sequences, 16% seen once. The sample here was CD4+ T cells sorted from PBMCs, taken less than 30 months after vaccination. The receptor set was obtained from a man between 45 and 75 years old who received an inactivated influenza vaccine.

The CDR3 DNA is TGCAGTGCTAGACTGGGAGGGAGCGAGACCCAGTACTTC. It encodes CSARLGGSETQYF. This chain uses TRBV20-1 with TRBJ2-5, with 7 bases aligning to TRBD2. Germline loops: CDR1 DFQATT, CDR2 SNEGSKA (reference sequence). V lost 2 bases to trimming and J lost 5 bases; unmatched junction nucleotides: 5. The CDR3 runs to 13 residues.

There are many counts of this clonotype. This chain joins TRBV28 and TRBJ1-5, with a weak D call TRBD1 (5 bases). With 10 bases removed from V and 5 bases from J, the gap between germline ends came to 18 bases. Germline values: CDR1 MDHEN, CDR2 SYDVKM. The CDR3 runs 14 residues. Written as DNA, the CDR3 is TGTGCCACCTGGACACTAAGCACGGATCAGCCCCAGCATTTT. It specifies CATWTLSTDQPQHF.

This clonotype has more than one count but fewer than ten. The rearrangement joins TRBV12-3 or TRBV12-4 to TRBJ2-1, with 13 bases identical to TRBD2. The length of the CDR3 is 16 residues. Losses at the gene ends were 6 bases for V and 7 bases for J; bases not matched to a gene: 9. CDR3 residues: CASSLGLAGAGNEQFF. The CDR3 coding sequence is TGTGCCAGCAGCCTAGGACTAGCGGGAGCAGGGAATGAGCAGTTCTTC.

This clonotype was counted between two and nine times. This chain joins TRBV10-3 and TRBJ2-5; 7 nucleotides align to TRBD2. CDR1 is ENHRY, CDR2 SYGVKD, per germline. The CDR3 sequence is 14 residues long. J gave up 1 base and V 6 bases, and 5 bases lay outside the gene matches. The CDR3, as DNA: TGTGCCATCAGCCCTACTAGCGTCCAAGAGACCCAGTACTTC. It codes for CAISPTSVQETQYF.

Comments on this clonotype: This may be a read error: a much more frequent sequence differs by one nucleotide. The V gene is TRBV3-1, the J gene TRBJ1-5; D is unclear. The germline V and J ends were trimmed by 8 bases and 8 bases, with 16 bases remaining between them. The germline V gene has CDR1 LGHDT and CDR2 YNNKEL (reference sequence). The CDR3 covers 13 residues. The CDR3 DNA follows: TGTGCCAGCTGCCCGGGGATTGGGAAGCCCCAGCATTTT. Its protein product is CASCPGIGKPQHF.

The table lists this clonotype with a few counts. This sequence joins TRBV6-2 or TRBV6-3 and TRBJ2-7; tentatively, D is TRBD1 (5 bases). V shed 5 bases and J shed 1 base, with 12 bases lying between them. Germline CDR1 and CDR2: MNHEY and SVGEGT. This CDR3 contains 14 residues. The CDR3 nucleotides read TGTGCCAGCAGTCCCGACAGTTCGTCCTACGAGCAGTACTTC. Its protein is CASSPDSSSYEQYF.

The chain couples TRBV10-3 to TRBJ2-3, with TRBD2 matching over 12 bases. CDR1 ENHRY and CDR2 SYGVKD come from the germline V gene. The ends lost 6 bases at V and 3 bases at J; junction bases unmatched: 7. This CDR3 is built from 16 residues. The CDR3 region is CAISRTSGARTDTQYF. CDR3 DNA: TGTGCCATCAGCCGGACTAGCGGGGCAAGAACAGATACGCAGTATTTT.

This clonotype was seen a few times. The rearrangement links TRBV29-1 to TRBJ2-1, with 14 bases that match TRBD2. The V segment lost 0 bases and the J segment 4 bases; nucleotides outside the gene matches: 8. The CDR3 loop spans 18 amino acids. The germline CDR1 and CDR2 sequences are SQVTM and ANQGSEA. Written as DNA, the CDR3 is TGCAGCGTTGAAGACCTCGGGACTAGCGGGAGTATATACAATGAGCAGTTCTTC. As protein: CSVEDLGTSGSIYNEQFF.

There are a few counts of this clonotype. The CDR3 sequence: CSARKSRGGTEAFF. The DNA for the CDR3 is TGCAGTGCTAGAAAATCTCGGGGAGGCACTGAAGCTTTCTTT. This chain uses TRBV20-1 with TRBJ1-1; D is unresolved. The CDR3 extends over 14 amino acids. The germline CDR1 and CDR2 sequences are DFQATT and SNEGSKA (reference sequence). Trimming stripped 2 bases from V and 4 bases from J, with 14 bases between.

The rearrangement links TRBV20-1 to TRBJ2-2; 7 bases align to TRBD1. Germline V lookup: CDR1 DFQATT, CDR2 SNEGSKA (reference sequence). This CDR3 region has 14 residues. Losses at the gene ends were 5 bases for V and 6 bases for J; bases not matched to a gene: 9. The CDR3 is CSAGQPTGPGELFF. The CDR3 DNA follows: TGCAGTGCTGGACAACCGACAGGGCCCGGGGAGCTGTTTTTT.

This clonotype was counted only a few times. The chain combines TRBV5-5 with TRBJ2-2, with a weak D call TRBD2 (5 bases). The CDR3 sequence is 13 residues long. Germline V lookup: CDR1 SGHKS, CDR2 YYEKEE (reference sequence). V lost 4 bases, J lost 6 bases, and 10 bases lay in between. In nucleotides, the CDR3 is TGTGCCAGCAGCAGAGGACTCGCCGGGGAGCTGTTTTTT. It yields the protein CASSRGLAGELFF.

This clonotype came up a few times. The V and J genes are TRBV4-2 and TRBJ1-3; TRBD1 is a possible D gene (5 bases). Germline V gene sequence: CDR1 LGHNA, CDR2 YNFKEQ. V lost 0 bases and J lost 2, with 5 bases in between. The CDR3 has 14 amino acids. The CDR3 spells CASSQEGPGNTIYF. CDR3 bases: TGTGCCAGCAGCCAAGAGGGACCTGGAAACACCATATATTTT.

This clonotype was observed a handful of times. This may stem from a read error, because a much larger clone lies one nucleotide away. Since the CDR3 does not end with the conserved phenylalanine or tryptophan, this likely comes from a read error. This sequence joins TRBV29-1 and TRBJ1-1; D is unresolved. The CDR3 runs to 11 residues. The germline V and J ends were trimmed by 4 bases and 1 base, with 4 bases remaining between them. Germline V CDR1 and CDR2: SQVTM, ANQGSEA. The CDR3 DNA follows: TGCAGCGTTGGAGCGAACACTGAAGCTTTCCTT. As protein: CSVGANTEAFL.

This clonotype was observed at least ten times. The chain has TRBV20-1 and TRBJ2-2; TRBD1 is a possible D gene (5 bases). CDR1 and CDR2 (germline): DFQATT, SNEGSKA (reference sequence). The CDR3 has 15 amino acids. The germline V and J ends were trimmed by 0 bases and 7 bases, with 15 bases remaining between them. For the CDR3, the DNA is TGCAGTGCTAGAGAGCAGGGCCCCCTCGGCGGGGAGCTGTTTTTT. Translation: CSAREQGPLGGELFF.

The chain has TRBV27 and TRBJ1-5; D is uncertain. Trimming stripped 4 bases from V and 0 bases from J, with 10 bases between. The CDR3 spans 15 residues. CDR1 is MNHEY and CDR2 is SMNVEV in the germline V gene (reference sequence). This chain's CDR3 is CASSSEGYSNQPQHF. DNA of the CDR3: TGTGCCAGCAGTTCCGAAGGGTATAGCAATCAGCCCCAGCATTTT.

V usage is TRBV4-3 and J usage is TRBJ2-2; 8 positions match TRBD1. CDR3 length: 18 amino acids. Germline CDR1 reads LGHNA; CDR2 reads YSLEER. Unmatched junction bases numbered 11, after V lost 0 bases and J lost 5 bases. The CDR3 is CASSQDGIGTGRTGELFF. The CDR3 bases are TGCGCCAGCAGCCAAGATGGGATCGGGACAGGACGGACCGGGGAGCTGTTTTTT.

The chain links TRBV28 to TRBJ1-1; no reliable D call. CDR1 is MDHEN and CDR2 is SYDVKM in the germline V gene. Trimming took off 7 bases at V and 1 base at J, with 13 bases between the two ends. The CDR3 is 14 amino acids. CDR3 in DNA: TGTGCCAGCAAGATTCGAGGGCGGAACACTGAAGCTTTCTTT. Its translation: CASKIRGRNTEAFF. Combining the CDR3 with reference TRBV28 and TRBJ1-1 gives the whole variable domain DVKVTQSSRYLVKRTGEKVFLECVQDMDHENMFWYRQDPGLGLRLIYFSYDVKMKEKGDIPEGYSVSREKKERFSLILESASTNQTSMYLCASKIRGRNTEAFFGQGTRLTVV.

In its sample, this clonotype was seen a few times. The chain joins TRBV20-1 to TRBJ1-1; 9 nucleotides agree with TRBD1. In germline, CDR1 is DFQATT, CDR2 SNEGSKA (reference sequence). The CDR3 has 15 residues. V was pared by 2 bases and J by 5 bases, with 9 bases of the junction left unmatched. In DNA, the CDR3 is TGCAGTGCTAGACCCGGCGGGACAGGGAATACTGAAGCTTTCTTT. Amino acid sequence: CSARPGGTGNTEAFF.

This clonotype was seen only a few times. The genes are TRBV25-1 and TRBJ2-7; 7 bases are shared with TRBD2. The V and J ends lost 3 bases and 4 bases, in that order; junction bases with no gene match: 6. CDR3 length: 14 residues. Germline CDR1 and CDR2: MGHDK and SYGVNS. CDR3 coding DNA: TGTGCCAGCAGTGAGTGGGGGGGACGATACGAGCAGTACTTC. This gives the protein CASSEWGGRYEQYF.

The CDR3 sequence: CASSQGNLGTGELFF. The CDR3 DNA sequence: TGTGCCAGCAGTCAGGGAAACTTGGGCACCGGGGAGCTGTTTTTT. The J gene is TRBJ2-2, the V gene TRBV6-2 or TRBV6-3; weak D call: TRBD1 (5 bases). The germline V gene has CDR1 MNHEY and CDR2 SVGEGT. The V end was cut by 5 bases, the J end by 4 bases, with 14 bases between. The CDR3 has 15 residues.

This clonotype has a handful of counts. The chain has TRBV7-3 and TRBJ1-6; weak D call: TRBD1 (5 bases). There are 14 residues in the CDR3. V lost 2 bases and J lost 6, with 8 bases in between. Germline assignment: CDR1 SGHTA and CDR2 FQGTGA. In nucleotides, the CDR3 is TGTGCCAGCAGCTTAGGGGGGTTTAATTCACCCCTCCACTTT. Amino acid sequence: CASSLGGFNSPLHF.